This TCR beta chain emerged from a study of cytomegalovirus exposure and HLA in healthy donors. Looking at the study overall: Later, an analysis reported that the 110 or so validation repertoires had used the same platform as the approximately 680 first-cohort repertoires. Whole-study findings and limits: Subsequent analysis found a tendency for first-cohort TCR clusters to co-occur within the 120 or so validation repertoires.

This clone has more than one count but fewer than ten. Its target is not known. Clones were read by immunoSEQ multiplex PCR, and TCRdb kept only the in-frame ones, dropping some. The table records more than 95,000 clones, about 91% of them present only once. Sequenced sample: PBMCs. The receptor's source is a man younger than 30 in good health and CMV-seronegative.

Written as DNA, the CDR3 is TGTGCTAGTGGTTTGGGACAGGGGGCGCCCACTGAAGCTTTCTTT. Its protein product is CASGLGQGAPTEAFF. J is TRBJ1-1 and V is TRBV12-5; 10 bases fit TRBD1. V lost 1 base, J lost 4 bases, and 3 bases stayed unmatched. The CDR3 totals 15 residues. Germline CDR1 and CDR2: LGHNT and FRNRAP.